These 5 T cell receptor beta chains share one sample of origin, sequenced in a study of OX40 agonist ivuxolimab in advanced cancers. Sequencing used immunoSEQ multiplex PCR; TCRdb keeps in-frame clones, though not all of them. The sample has about 61,000 clones, approximately 86% seen once; the top ten hold 1% to 1.5%. Here the sequenced sample was CD4+ or CD8+ T cells sorted from blood, taken in a trial of the OX40 agonist ivuxolimab. The receptors here all came from an adult with an advanced solid tumor such as melanoma, head and neck, liver or kidney cancer.

This chain uses TRBV5-1 with TRBJ1-5; the D is unclear. The germline CDR1 and CDR2 sequences are SGHRS and YFSETQ. The CDR3 contains 14 residues. The V end lost 0 bases, the J end lost 0 bases, and 4 bases lay between the germline ends. CDR3 in amino acids: CASSLGSSNQPQHF. The CDR3 DNA reads as TGCGCCAGCAGCTTGGGGAGTAGCAATCAGCCCCAGCATTTT.

The chain couples TRBV12-5 to TRBJ1-1; unclear D gene. This CDR3 comprises 11 residues. V lost 5 bases and J lost 3, with 4 bases in between. Germline lookup yields CDR1 LGHNT and CDR2 FRNRAP. The chain's CDR3 is CASGLDTEAFF. The CDR3 coding sequence is TGTGCTAGTGGTCTCGACACTGAAGCTTTCTTT.

This sequence joins TRBV9 and TRBJ2-1, with 7 bases aligning to TRBD2. The CDR3 has 15 amino acids. The V and J ends lost 4 bases and 6 bases, in that order; junction bases with no gene match: 10. In germline, CDR1 is SGDLS, CDR2 YYNGEE. The CDR3 bases are TGTGCCAGCAGCACGCGGGGGTTTGGGAGCAATGAGCAGTTCTTC. It is translated as CASSTRGFGSNEQFF.

This clone has a single count. The V call is TRBV18, the J call TRBJ2-6, with D unclear. Germline V gene data show CDR1 as KGHSH and CDR2 as LQKENI. The germline V and J ends were trimmed by 3 bases and 0 bases, with 18 bases remaining between them. This CDR3 is built from 19 residues. CDR3 region: CASSPISVGPVSGANVLTF. DNA of the CDR3: TGTGCCAGCTCACCCATTTCGGTAGGTCCCGTCTCTGGGGCCAACGTCCTGACTTTC.

The genes are TRBV5-8 and TRBJ2-6; D is uncertain. CDR3 length: 17 residues. The V end lost 7 bases, the J end lost 14 bases, and 31 bases lay between the germline ends. CDR1 SGHTS and CDR2 YDEGEE come from the germline V gene. The CDR3 nucleotides read TGTGCCAGCTTCAATAATCATCACACAAAGTCGGGCCAACTCCTGACTTTC. Residues: CASFNNHHTKSGQLLTF.